Presented here are 26 T cell receptor beta chains from one specimen sequenced in a study of metastatic and nonmetastatic thyroid tumors. MiXCR was used by TCRdb to re-call the PCR reads. The table has approximately 12,000 clones, under 25% seen once. Thyroid surgery was preceded by no treatment in any patient. Material for sequencing was adjacent normal tissue. The receptor set was obtained from a female donor with papillary thyroid cancer or a benign thyroid nodule (not recorded which). Some clones in this sample may be carry-over from other donors' samples.

This clone was detected many times. The same CDR3 also results from other DNA sequences found in this sample. The rearrangement links TRBV11-1 to TRBJ2-7; 9 nucleotides agree with TRBD1. Germline CDR1 reads SGHAT; CDR2 reads FQDESV (reference sequence). CDR3 length: 14 residues. J gave up 7 bases and V 3 bases, and 7 bases lay outside the gene matches. The CDR3 sequence: CASSFGTGLQEQYF. The CDR3 DNA is TGTGCCAGCAGCTTCGGGACAGGGTTACAAGAGCAGTACTTC.

This clone was seen at least ten times. V and J are TRBV29-1 and TRBJ2-7; unclear D gene. V dropped 5 bases and J dropped 2 bases, with 7 bases sitting between them. Per the germline V gene, CDR1 is SQVTM and CDR2 is ANQGSEA. CDR3 length: 11 amino acids. DNA of the CDR3: TGCAGCGTTATAGACACCTACGAGCAGTACTTC. It yields the protein CSVIDTYEQYF.

Sample share makes this clone medium-sized. This chain joins TRBV2 and TRBJ1-1, with a tentative D call TRBD1 (5 bases). V was pared by 10 bases and J by 3 bases, with 12 bases between. Germline loops: CDR1 SNHLY, CDR2 FYNNEI. The CDR3 totals 12 residues. Written as DNA, the CDR3 is TGTGCCACCGGGGCGGGGGACACTGAAGCTTTCTTT. It is translated as CATGAGDTEAFF.

The chain combines TRBV5-6 with TRBJ1-6, with D tentatively TRBD1 (6 bases). Trimming removed 0 bases at V and 7 bases at J, with 11 bases between. Per the germline V gene, CDR1 is SGHDT and CDR2 is YYEEEE. The CDR3 is 15 amino acids. CDR3 sequence: CASSLVRGRNSPLHF. CDR3 nucleotides: TGTGCCAGCAGCTTGGTGCGGGGGCGGAATTCACCCCTCCACTTT.

This clone has a count of ten or more. The CDR3 DNA reads as TGTGCCAGCAGCTTCGGGGACAGGAAGTATGGCTACACCTTC. It is translated as CASSFGDRKYGYTF. The rearrangement links TRBV5-5 to TRBJ1-2; 8 bases are a match to TRBD1. The CDR3 loop spans 14 amino acids. J gave up 5 bases and V 2 bases, and 5 bases lay outside the gene matches. CDR1 is SGHKS and CDR2 is YYEKEE in the germline V gene (reference sequence).

This clone is labeled large. Here the CDR3 DNA reads TGTGCCAGCAGAAAACAGTGGAACACTGAAGCTTTCTTT. As protein: CASRKQWNTEAFF. The chain employs TRBV6-2 or TRBV6-3 and TRBJ1-1; D gene uncertain. Germline lookup yields CDR1 MNHEY and CDR2 SVGEGT. The CDR3 consists of 13 residues. Trimming cost V 6 bases and J 1 base, with 9 bases left between them.

In its sample, this clone is medium-sized. This chain uses TRBV20-1 with TRBJ1-2; TRBD1 agrees at 8 bases. This CDR3 has 13 residues. In germline, CDR1 is DFQATT, CDR2 SNEGSKA (reference sequence). J was trimmed by 4 bases and V by 6 bases; bases with no gene match: 7. In nucleotides, the CDR3 is TGCAGTGCCAGGGACAGGAGATTCTATGGCTACACCTTC. Amino acids: CSARDRRFYGYTF.

Many counts were recorded for this clone. The V gene is TRBV10-3, the J gene TRBJ2-1; 11 bases map to TRBD1. Trimming removed 10 bases from V and 6 bases from J; junction bases left unmatched: 8. This CDR3 has 14 residues. Germline CDR1 ENHRY, CDR2 SYGVKD. CDR3 residues: CATQGQGAGNEQFF. The CDR3 DNA reads as TGTGCCACCCAAGGACAGGGGGCTGGCAATGAGCAGTTCTTC.

This clone is classed as medium-sized. A junction end diverges from the germline sequence, so it may reflect a read error. The rearrangement uses TRBV6-5 and TRBJ2-2; possibly TRBD2 for D (6 bases). The length of the CDR3 is 15 residues. Germline V CDR1 and CDR2: MNHEY, SVGAGI. In DNA, the CDR3 is TGTGCCAGCAGTTACGGGCAGAAAAACACCGGGGGGCTGTTTTTT. It specifies CASSYGQKNTGGLFF.

This clone was seen ten or more times. This clone may be a read error of a much larger clone one base away. The chain is built from TRBV2 and TRBJ2-5, with D uncertain. In germline, CDR1 is SNHLY, CDR2 FYNNEI. CDR3 length: 10 residues. CDR3 DNA sequence: TGTGCCAGCGCCGAGGAGACCCGGTACTTC. Its protein is CASAEETRYF.

The sample holds a few counts of this clone. The chain uses TRBV12-3 or TRBV12-4 and TRBJ2-1; 9 bases fit TRBD1. With V trimmed by 3 bases and J by 15 bases, 6 bases remained unmatched. The CDR3 has 12 amino acids. The CDR3 DNA sequence: TGTGCCAGCAGTTTGGCCGGGACAGGGTGGTTCTTC. The encoded protein is CASSLAGTGWFF.

Relative to its sample, this clone is medium-sized. The V gene is TRBV10-1, the J gene TRBJ2-3; D gene uncertain. V gave up 5 bases and J gave up 0 bases, with 6 bases separating them. Germline V gene sequence: CDR1 WNHNN, CDR2 SYGVQD (reference sequence). This CDR3 region has 13 residues. The CDR3 sequence is CASSRSSTDTQYF. The CDR3 DNA reads as TGCGCCAGCAGTCGGTCTAGCACAGATACGCAGTATTTT.

The chain joins TRBV2 to TRBJ2-3; 8 nucleotides line up with TRBD2. The CDR3 sequence is 13 residues long. V lost 4 bases, J lost 4 bases, and 1 base stayed unmatched. Per the germline V gene, CDR1 is SNHLY and CDR2 is FYNNEI. CDR3 amino acids: CASSAAGADTQYF. The DNA of the CDR3 is TGTGCCAGCAGTGCAGCGGGGGCAGATACGCAGTATTTT.

This rearrangement joins TRBV12-3 or TRBV12-4 to TRBJ2-2; the D gene is possibly TRBD2 (6 bases). Trimming stripped 5 bases from V and 4 bases from J, with 11 bases between. This CDR3 comprises 14 residues. This chain's CDR3 is CASSISGGTGELFF. In DNA, the CDR3 is TGTGCCAGCAGTATTTCCGGGGGCACCGGGGAGCTGTTTTTT.

This clone was seen many times. CDR3 loop: CASSLGTGTGIPNYGYTF. The CDR3 coding sequence is TGCGCCAGCAGCTTGGGGACCGGGACAGGGATTCCTAACTATGGCTACACCTTC. This chain joins TRBV5-1 and TRBJ1-2; 9 bases agree with TRBD1. V shed 0 bases, J shed 0 bases, and the junction held 9 bases outside the gene matches. The CDR3 runs 18 residues. CDR1 is SGHRS and CDR2 is YFSETQ in the germline V gene. The full variable domain, its missing parts supplied by reference TRBV5-1 and TRBJ1-2, is KAGVTQTPRYLIKTRGQQVTLSCSPISGHRSVSWYQQTPGQGLQFLFEYFSETQRNKGNFPGRFSGRQFSNSRSEMNVSTLELGDSALYLCASSLGTGTGIPNYGYTFGSGTRLTVV.

This clone is classed as medium-sized. The chain couples TRBV6-1 to TRBJ2-7; 7 bases agree with TRBD1. Per the germline V gene, CDR1 is MNHNS and CDR2 is SASEGT. This CDR3 region has 14 residues. Trimming removed 8 bases from V and 2 bases from J; junction bases left unmatched: 9. DNA of the CDR3: TGTGCCAGCTACGGACAGGCCCCGACCTACGAGCAGTACTTC. It codes for CASYGQAPTYEQYF.

This rearrangement joins TRBV11-3 to TRBJ2-1; weak D call: TRBD1 (6 bases). The CDR3 sequence is 13 residues long. CDR1 SGHNT and CDR2 YENEEA come from the germline V gene. The CDR3 sequence is CPIGTNSYNEQFF. The CDR3 DNA reads TGTCCCATCGGGACAAACTCCTACAATGAGCAGTTCTTC. Full variable domain (rest looked up from reference TRBV11-3 and TRBJ2-1): EAGVVQSPRYKIIEKKQPVAFWCNPISGHNTLYWYLQNLGQGPELLIRYENEEAVDDSQLPKDRFSAERLKGVDSTLKIQPAELGDSAVYLCPIGTNSYNEQFFGPGTRLTVL.

This clone was observed a handful of times. The J gene is TRBJ2-7, the V gene TRBV6-1; D is perhaps TRBD1 (8 bases). V was trimmed by 10 bases and J by 0 bases, leaving 16 bases between them. Looked up from germline, CDR1 is MNHNS and CDR2 is SASEGT. CDR3 length equals 14 residues. CDR3: CATGRDRSSYEQYV. CDR3 coding DNA: TGTGCCACGGGGAGGGACAGGAGCTCCTACGAGCAGTACGTC.

The table lists this clone with many counts. The V gene is TRBV5-4, the J gene TRBJ2-7; unclear D gene. There are 12 residues in the CDR3. Germline CDR1 is SGHNT and CDR2 is YYREEE (reference sequence). The ends were cut back, 1 base at V and 5 bases at J, with 7 bases in the middle. The CDR3 here is CASSLSWDEQYF. DNA of the CDR3: TGTGCCAGCAGCTTGAGTTGGGACGAGCAGTACTTC.

At least ten counts were recorded for this clone. The same CDR3 is also encoded by other DNA sequences in this sample. V is TRBV29-1 and J is TRBJ2-1, with TRBD2 matching 7 bases. CDR1 is SQVTM, CDR2 ANQGSEA, per germline. The J segment lost 2 bases and the V segment lost 7 bases, leaving 11 bases of the junction unmatched. The CDR3 consists of 15 residues. The CDR3 region is CSGPCGRVTYNEQFF. The CDR3 nucleotides are TGCAGCGGCCCTTGCGGGAGAGTGACCTACAATGAGCAGTTCTTC.

The table lists this clone with many counts. A junction end diverges from the germline sequence, so it may reflect a read error. The same CDR3 also results from other DNA sequences found in this sample. The chain employs TRBV10-2 and TRBJ1-4, with TRBD1 as a possible D gene (5 bases). In germline, CDR1 is WSHSY, CDR2 SAAADI. The CDR3 spans 16 residues. CDR3 bases: TGCGCCAGCAGTGAGTCGTCCTCGGGGCAGGGTGAAAAGCTGTTTTTT. Amino acid sequence: CASSESSSGQGEKLFF.

This clone is classed as medium-sized (0.01 to 0.1%). The V gene is TRBV15, the J gene TRBJ2-7; TRBD2 matches at 9 bases. The V and J ends lost 0 bases and 3 bases, in that order; junction bases with no gene match: 6. Germline loops: CDR1 LNHNV, CDR2 YYDKDF (reference sequence). This CDR3 contains 16 residues. CDR3 DNA sequence: TGTGCCACCAGCAGAGATCTGCTAGCGGGGCGCTACGAGCAGTACTTC. It codes for CATSRDLLAGRYEQYF.

V is TRBV4-1 and J is TRBJ2-6; D call uncertain. Germline CDR1 and CDR2: MGHRA and YSYEKL. The CDR3 has 13 residues. Trimming took off 1 base at V and 5 bases at J, with 3 bases between the two ends. The CDR3 DNA sequence: TGCGCCAGCAGCCAAGGGAGGGCCAACGTCCTGACTTTC. It yields the protein CASSQGRANVLTF.

The gene calls are TRBV19 and TRBJ1-2; D might be TRBD1 (6 bases). CDR1 LNHDA and CDR2 SQIVND come from the germline V gene (reference sequence). Trimming left V 5 bases short and J 3 bases short, with 16 bases between. This CDR3 has 15 residues. Here the CDR3 reads CASSALRGGDYGYTF. In nucleotides, the CDR3 is TGTGCCAGTAGTGCCCTGCGTGGGGGCGACTATGGCTACACCTTC.

This clone was counted at least ten times. The chain uses TRBV7-9 and TRBJ1-2, with 10 bases aligning to TRBD1. The germline gives CDR1 SEHNR, CDR2 FQNEAQ (reference sequence). With 4 bases clipped from V and 7 bases from J, the junction kept 6 bases outside the gene matches. The length of the CDR3 is 14 residues. The CDR3 coding sequence is TGTGCCAGCAGCTGGGACAGGGGTGAGGGTGGCTACACCTTC. Translation gives CASSWDRGEGGYTF.

In its sample, this clone was seen many times. This could be a read error, since a much larger clone is one nucleotide away. V gene TRBV10-1 combines with J gene TRBJ2-3, with TRBD2 matching 7 bases. Looked up from germline, CDR1 is WNHNN and CDR2 is SYGVQD (reference sequence). Trimming cost V 0 bases and J 8 bases; bases outside gene matches: 11. This CDR3 contains 16 residues. The CDR3 sequence: CASSESGGTQRGTQYF. The CDR3 DNA is TGCGCCAGCAGTGAGTCAGGAGGGACCCAGCGGGGTACGCAGTATTTT.